This T cell receptor beta chain is drawn from a study of blood T cell repertoires in COVID-19. Across the study: Spain, Italy and the United States supplied samples that represented acute and convalescent COVID-19. PBMCs, B-cell-depleted T cells, or T cells provided the cDNA or gDNA that made up the material.

Data came from immunoSEQ multiplex PCR; TCRdb stores just in-frame clones and leaves some out. The data hold about 130,000 clones, with roughly 79% observed a single time. The CDR3 is made up of 15 amino acids. Germline V gene lookup returns CDR1 MNHEY and CDR2 SVGAGI. V lost 6 bases, J lost 5 bases, and 8 bases stayed unmatched. The origin of this receptor is a man older than 75 with acute or convalescent COVID-19. Sequenced sample: peripheral blood. The J gene is TRBJ2-2, the V gene TRBV6-5; 8 bases fit TRBD1. The CDR3 DNA is TGTGCCAGCAGCTTGGACAGGGAGGTAACCGGGGAGCTGTTTTTT. Its translation: CASSLDREVTGELFF.